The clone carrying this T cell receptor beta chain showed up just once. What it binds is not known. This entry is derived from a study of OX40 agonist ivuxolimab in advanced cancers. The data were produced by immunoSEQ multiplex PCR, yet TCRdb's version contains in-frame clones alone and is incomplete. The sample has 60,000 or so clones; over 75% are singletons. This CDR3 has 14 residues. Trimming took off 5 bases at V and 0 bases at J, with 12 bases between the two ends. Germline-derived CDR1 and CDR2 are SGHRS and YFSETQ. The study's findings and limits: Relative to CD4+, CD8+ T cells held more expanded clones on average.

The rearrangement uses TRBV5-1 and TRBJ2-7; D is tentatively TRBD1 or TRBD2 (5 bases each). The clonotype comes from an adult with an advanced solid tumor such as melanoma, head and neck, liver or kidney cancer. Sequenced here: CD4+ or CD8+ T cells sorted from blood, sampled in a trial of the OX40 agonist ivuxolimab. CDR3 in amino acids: CASRDWDGSYEQYF. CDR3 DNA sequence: TGCGCCAGCAGGGATTGGGACGGCTCCTACGAGCAGTACTTC.